The 10 T cell receptor beta chains in this list originate from one sample, sequenced in a study of regulatory T cells in long-lasting Graves disease. As for time point: persistent/refractory GD, antithyroid drugs over 5 years with positive TRAb. Construction of the TCR library relied on RNA isolated from PBMCs. For TCR beta, libraries came from iRepertoire HTBI primers and Arm-PCR of CDR3 regions. TCRdb reprocessed the multiplex PCR reads via MiXCR and lists one record per CDR3 protein. The sample consists of 500,000 to 700,000 distinct CDR3 sequences, 25% to 35% of them appearing once. This specimen was peripheral blood mononuclear cells (PBMCs), taken when the disease was refractory, from a patient treated with antithyroid drugs. These receptors were taken from a female donor with Graves disease.

This chain uses TRBV29-1 with TRBJ2-2; TRBD1 agrees at 9 bases. With V trimmed by 7 bases and J by 5 bases, 2 bases remained unmatched. CDR3 length: 12 residues. Germline CDR1 and CDR2: SQVTM and ANQGSEA. CDR3 DNA sequence: TGCAGCGGTGACAGGGGGACCGGGGAGCTGTTTTTT. Translated, it gives CSGDRGTGELFF.

This chain links TRBV19 with TRBJ1-1; 7 bases fit TRBD1. The CDR3 spans 16 residues. Germline V gives CDR1 LNHDA, CDR2 SQIVND (reference sequence). Unmatched junction bases numbered 12, after V lost 7 bases and J lost 1 base. CDR3 region: CASKGALGRANTEAFF. The CDR3 DNA reads as TGTGCCAGTAAGGGGGCCTTGGGCAGGGCGAACACTGAAGCTTTCTTT.

This clonotype was counted a few times. This chain links TRBV5-1 with TRBJ2-5, with a weak D call TRBD2 (6 bases). V was shortened by 2 bases and J by 8 bases, with 22 bases between the two germline ends. CDR3 length equals 16 residues. Per the germline V gene, CDR1 is SGHRS and CDR2 is YFSETQ. In DNA form, the CDR3 reads TGCGCCAGCAGCTTATCTATCGCCAGAGCCGGGGGTACCCAGTACTTC. This encodes CASSLSIARAGGTQYF.

The chain combines TRBV6-1 with TRBJ1-1; 9 bases are a match to TRBD1. Germline loops: CDR1 MNHNS, CDR2 SASEGT. The CDR3 spans 17 residues. The junction had 13 bases not matched to a gene; V was cut back by 7 bases and J by 1 base. The CDR3 loop reads CASTSRTGAFTNTEAFF. The CDR3, as DNA: TGTGCCAGCACTTCCCGGACAGGGGCCTTCACGAACACTGAAGCTTTCTTT.

This chain connects TRBV20-1 to TRBJ2-7; TRBD2 aligns across 13 bases. The J segment lost 0 bases and the V segment lost 5 bases, leaving 4 bases of the junction unmatched. CDR1 and CDR2 (germline): DFQATT, SNEGSKA (reference sequence). The length of the CDR3 is 15 residues. In DNA form, the CDR3 reads TGCAGTGCTCCGGGACTAGCGGGGAGCTCCTACGAGCAGTACTTC. Protein product: CSAPGLAGSSYEQYF.

This chain links TRBV16 with TRBJ1-5; TRBD1 matches at 7 bases. CDR3 size: 16 residues. Germline CDR1 reads KGHSY; CDR2 reads FQNENV. J lost 0 bases, V lost 3 bases, and 5 bases had no gene match. The DNA of the CDR3 is TGTGCCAGCAGCCACTATACAGGGGATAGCAATCAGCCCCAGCATTTT. Translated, it gives CASSHYTGDSNQPQHF.

A few counts support this clonotype. This rearrangement joins TRBV27 to TRBJ2-7, with 12 bases lining up with TRBD2. The CDR3 loop spans 14 amino acids. V shed 6 bases, J shed 0 bases, and the junction held 0 bases outside the gene matches. Germline V lookup: CDR1 MNHEY, CDR2 SMNVEV (reference sequence). CDR3 DNA sequence: TGTGCCAGCAGGGGACTAGCGGGCTCCTACGAGCAGTACTTC. This translates into CASRGLAGSYEQYF.

This chain connects TRBV29-1 to TRBJ1-1, with TRBD1 as a possible D gene (6 bases). V was pared by 6 bases and J by 4 bases, with 12 bases between. The CDR3 consists of 12 residues. Germline CDR1 and CDR2: SQVTM and ANQGSEA. The CDR3 protein is CSVEGEATEAFF. CDR3 bases: TGCAGCGTCGAGGGGGAGGCCACTGAAGCTTTCTTT. Combining the CDR3 with reference TRBV29-1 and TRBJ1-1 gives the whole variable domain SAVISQKPSRDICQRGTSLTIQCQVDSQVTMMFWYRQQPGQSLTLIATANQGSEATYESGFVIDKFPISRPNLTFSTLTVSNMSPEDSSIYLCSVEGEATEAFFGQGTRLTVV.

The V call is TRBV10-3, the J call TRBJ1-3; tentatively, D is TRBD1 (6 bases). Germline CDR1 reads ENHRY; CDR2 reads SYGVKD. V was clipped by 4 bases and J by 5 bases, with 15 bases between them. The CDR3 is 15 amino acids. DNA for the CDR3: TGTGCCATCAGTGGTGAATGGACAGAGAGAAACACCATATATTTT. Encoded protein: CAISGEWTERNTIYF.

In its sample, this clonotype was seen many times. V is TRBV11-2 and J is TRBJ2-7, with D tentatively TRBD1 (5 bases). CDR3 length: 15 residues. V shed 1 base and J shed 3 bases, with 13 bases lying between them. The germline gives CDR1 SGHAT, CDR2 FQNNGV. The DNA for the CDR3 is TGTGCCAGCAGCTTAGCCCAGGGAAGCCGCTACGAGCAGTACTTC. Translation: CASSLAQGSRYEQYF.